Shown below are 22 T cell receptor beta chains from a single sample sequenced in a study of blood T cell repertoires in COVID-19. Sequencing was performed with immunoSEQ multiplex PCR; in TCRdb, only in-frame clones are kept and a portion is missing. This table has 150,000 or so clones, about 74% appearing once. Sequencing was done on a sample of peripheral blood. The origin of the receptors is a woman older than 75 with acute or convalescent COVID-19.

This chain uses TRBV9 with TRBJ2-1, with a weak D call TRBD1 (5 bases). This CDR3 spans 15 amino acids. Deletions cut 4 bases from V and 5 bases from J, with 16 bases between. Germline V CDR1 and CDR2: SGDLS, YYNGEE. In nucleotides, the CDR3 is TGTGCCAGCAGCAAGGGGCCAGCCGTCAACAATGAGCAGTTCTTC. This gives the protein CASSKGPAVNNEQFF. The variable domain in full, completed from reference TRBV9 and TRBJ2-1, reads DSGVTQTPKHLITATGQRVTLRCSPRSGDLSVYWYQQSLDQGLQFLIQYYNGEERAKGNILERFSAQQFPDLHSELNLSSLELGDSALYFCASSKGPAVNNEQFFGPGTRLTVL.

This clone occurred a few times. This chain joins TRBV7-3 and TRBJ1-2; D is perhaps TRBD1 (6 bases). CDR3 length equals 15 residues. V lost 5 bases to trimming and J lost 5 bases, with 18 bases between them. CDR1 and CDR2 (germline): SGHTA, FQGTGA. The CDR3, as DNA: TGTGCCAGCAGCCCCGACTCAGGGGCTGGGTATGGCTACACCTTC. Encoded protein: CASSPDSGAGYGYTF.

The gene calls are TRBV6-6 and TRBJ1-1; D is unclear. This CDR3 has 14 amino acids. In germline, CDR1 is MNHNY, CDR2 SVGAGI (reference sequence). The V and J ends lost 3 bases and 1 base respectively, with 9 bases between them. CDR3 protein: CASSYSGANTEAFF. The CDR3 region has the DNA TGTGCCAGCAGTTATAGTGGTGCGAACACTGAAGCTTTCTTT.

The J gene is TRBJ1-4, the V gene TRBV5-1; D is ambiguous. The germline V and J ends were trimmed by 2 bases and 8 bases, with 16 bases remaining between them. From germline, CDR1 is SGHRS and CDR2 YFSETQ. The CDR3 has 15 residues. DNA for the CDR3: TGCGCCAGCAGCTTATGGCCGTCTCGGGAAGAAAAACTGTTTTTT. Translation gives CASSLWPSREEKLFF.

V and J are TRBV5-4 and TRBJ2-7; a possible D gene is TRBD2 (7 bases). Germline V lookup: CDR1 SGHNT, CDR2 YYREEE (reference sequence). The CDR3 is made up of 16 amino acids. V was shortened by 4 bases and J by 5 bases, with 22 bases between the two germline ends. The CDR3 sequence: CASSPDTGGRRNEQYF. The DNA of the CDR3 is TGTGCCAGCAGCCCTGACACGGGGGGCAGGAGGAACGAGCAGTACTTC.

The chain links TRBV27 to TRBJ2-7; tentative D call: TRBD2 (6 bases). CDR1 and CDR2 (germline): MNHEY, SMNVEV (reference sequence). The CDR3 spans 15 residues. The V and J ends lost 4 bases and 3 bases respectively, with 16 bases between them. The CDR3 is CASSSKRVSGYEQYF. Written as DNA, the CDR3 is TGTGCCAGCAGTTCCAAGCGGGTCTCGGGCTACGAGCAGTACTTC.

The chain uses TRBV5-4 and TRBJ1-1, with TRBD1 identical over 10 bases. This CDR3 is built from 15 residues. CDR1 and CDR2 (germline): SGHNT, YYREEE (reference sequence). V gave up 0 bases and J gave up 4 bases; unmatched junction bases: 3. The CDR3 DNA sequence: TGTGCCAGCAGCTTGGGACAGGGGGCAACCACTGAAGCTTTCTTT. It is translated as CASSLGQGATTEAFF.

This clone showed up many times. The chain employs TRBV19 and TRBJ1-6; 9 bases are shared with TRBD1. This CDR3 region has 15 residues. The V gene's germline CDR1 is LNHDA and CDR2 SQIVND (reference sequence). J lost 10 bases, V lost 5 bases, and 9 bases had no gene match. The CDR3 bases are TGTGCCAGTAGTGACCGGGGACAGGGTGAATCACCCCTCCACTTT. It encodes CASSDRGQGESPLHF. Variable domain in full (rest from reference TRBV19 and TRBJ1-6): DGGITQSPKYLFRKEGQNVTLSCEQNLNHDAMYWYRQDPGQGLRLIYYSQIVNDFQKGDIAEGYSVSREKKESFPLTVTSAQKNPTAFYLCASSDRGQGESPLHFGNGTRLTVT.

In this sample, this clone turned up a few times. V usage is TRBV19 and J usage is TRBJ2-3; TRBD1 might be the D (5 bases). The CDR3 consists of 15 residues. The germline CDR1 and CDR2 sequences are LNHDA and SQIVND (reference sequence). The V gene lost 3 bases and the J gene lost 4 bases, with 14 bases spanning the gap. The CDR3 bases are TGTGCCAGTAGTATGTCGCAGGGATGGGCAGATACGCAGTATTTT. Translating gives CASSMSQGWADTQYF.

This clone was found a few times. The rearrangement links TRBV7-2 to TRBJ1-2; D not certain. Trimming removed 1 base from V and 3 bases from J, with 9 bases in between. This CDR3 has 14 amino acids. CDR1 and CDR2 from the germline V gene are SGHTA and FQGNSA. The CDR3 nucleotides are TGTGCCAGCAGCTTAGGAGCCGTGGACTATGGCTACACCTTC. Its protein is CASSLGAVDYGYTF.

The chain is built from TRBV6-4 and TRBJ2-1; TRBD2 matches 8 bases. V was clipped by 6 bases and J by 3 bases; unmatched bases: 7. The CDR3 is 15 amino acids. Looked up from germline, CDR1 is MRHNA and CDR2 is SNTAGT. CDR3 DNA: TGTGCCAGCAGGAAGGGTAGCGGGGTCTACAATGAGCAGTTCTTC. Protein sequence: CASRKGSGVYNEQFF.

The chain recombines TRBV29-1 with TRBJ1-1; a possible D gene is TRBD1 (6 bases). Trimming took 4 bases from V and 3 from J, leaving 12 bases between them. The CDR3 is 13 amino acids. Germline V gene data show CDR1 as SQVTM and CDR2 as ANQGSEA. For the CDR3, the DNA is TGCAGCGTTGCGGGGGGCACGGACACTGAAGCTTTCTTT. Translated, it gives CSVAGGTDTEAFF.

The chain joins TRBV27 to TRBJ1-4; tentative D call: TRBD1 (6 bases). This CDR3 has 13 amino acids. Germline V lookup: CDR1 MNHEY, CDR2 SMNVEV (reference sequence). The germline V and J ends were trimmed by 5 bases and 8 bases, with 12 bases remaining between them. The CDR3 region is CASSAQGAEKLFF. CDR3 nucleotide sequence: TGTGCCAGCAGTGCACAGGGCGCCGAAAAACTGTTTTTT.

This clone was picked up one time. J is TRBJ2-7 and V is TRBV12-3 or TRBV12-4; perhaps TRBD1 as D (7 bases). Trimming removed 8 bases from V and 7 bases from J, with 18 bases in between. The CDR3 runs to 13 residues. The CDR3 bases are TGTGCCAGCCGGGCACAGGGGACTGGGGAGCAGTACTTC. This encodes CASRAQGTGEQYF.

The CDR3 nucleotides are TGTGCCAGTAGTCTTCGTATTACGGGACATCTGTACGAGCAGTACTTC. Protein: CASSLRITGHLYEQYF. The chain combines TRBV19 with TRBJ2-7; maybe TRBD1 (6 bases). The CDR3 runs 16 residues. Looked up from germline, CDR1 is LNHDA and CDR2 is SQIVND (reference sequence). Trimming stripped 5 bases from V and 4 bases from J, with 21 bases between.

The CDR3 loop reads CASSLKVGNTDTQYF. Written as DNA, the CDR3 is TGTGCCAGCAGCTTAAAGGTCGGGAACACAGATACGCAGTATTTT. The chain couples TRBV7-9 to TRBJ2-3; TRBD2 is a possible D gene (5 bases). The V and J ends lost 2 bases and 2 bases respectively, with 11 bases between them. Looked up from germline, CDR1 is SEHNR and CDR2 is FQNEAQ (reference sequence). The CDR3 is made up of 15 amino acids.

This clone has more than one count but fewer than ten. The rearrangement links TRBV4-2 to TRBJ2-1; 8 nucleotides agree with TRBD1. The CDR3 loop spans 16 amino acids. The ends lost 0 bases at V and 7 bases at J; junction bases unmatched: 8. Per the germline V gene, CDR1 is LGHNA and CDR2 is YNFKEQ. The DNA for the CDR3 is TGTGCCAGCAGCCAAGATAGGTTCGGGACAGGAAATGAGCAGTTCTTC. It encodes CASSQDRFGTGNEQFF.

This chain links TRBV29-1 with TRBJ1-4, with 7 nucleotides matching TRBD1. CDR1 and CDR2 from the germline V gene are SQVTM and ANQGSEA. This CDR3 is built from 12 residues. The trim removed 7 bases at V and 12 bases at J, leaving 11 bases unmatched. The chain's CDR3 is CSATGQAPELFF. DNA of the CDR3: TGCAGCGCGACCGGACAGGCCCCAGAACTGTTTTTT.

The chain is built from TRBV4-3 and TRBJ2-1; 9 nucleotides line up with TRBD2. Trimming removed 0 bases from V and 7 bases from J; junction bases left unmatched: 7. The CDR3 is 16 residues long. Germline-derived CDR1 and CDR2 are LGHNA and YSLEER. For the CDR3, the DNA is TGCGCCAGCAGCCAAGATTTTAGCGGGAGTTTGAATGAGCAGTTCTTC. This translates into CASSQDFSGSLNEQFF.

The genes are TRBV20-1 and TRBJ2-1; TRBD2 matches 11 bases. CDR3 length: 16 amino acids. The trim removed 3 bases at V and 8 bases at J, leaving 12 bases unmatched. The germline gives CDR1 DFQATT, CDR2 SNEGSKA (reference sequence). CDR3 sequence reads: CSASPAGTSGTHEQFF. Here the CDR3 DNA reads TGCAGTGCTAGTCCCGCAGGGACTAGCGGCACCCATGAGCAGTTCTTC.

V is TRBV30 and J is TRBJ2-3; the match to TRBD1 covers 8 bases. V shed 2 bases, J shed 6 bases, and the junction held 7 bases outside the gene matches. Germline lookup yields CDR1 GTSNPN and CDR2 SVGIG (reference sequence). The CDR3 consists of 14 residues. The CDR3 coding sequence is TGTGCCTGGAGTTCCGGACAGGGCGACGATACGCAGTATTTT. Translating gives CAWSSGQGDDTQYF. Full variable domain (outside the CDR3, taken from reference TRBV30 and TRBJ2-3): SQTIHQWPATLVQPVGSPLSLECTVEGTSNPNLYWYRQAAGRGLQLLFYSVGIGQISSEVPQNLSASRPQDRQFILSSKKLLLSDSGFYLCAWSSGQGDDTQYFGPGTRLTVL.

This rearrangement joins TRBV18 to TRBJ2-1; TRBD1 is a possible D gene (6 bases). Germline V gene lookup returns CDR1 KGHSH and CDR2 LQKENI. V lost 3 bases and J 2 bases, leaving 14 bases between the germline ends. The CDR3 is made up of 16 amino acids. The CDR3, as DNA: TGTGCCAGCTCACCTGAAGGTCCAGGGGCCTACAATGAGCAGTTCTTC. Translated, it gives CASSPEGPGAYNEQFF.